A single sample gave rise to the 32 T cell receptor beta chains below, sequenced in a study of response to subunit inactivated influenza vaccine. In TCRdb, the RT-PCR reads were re-called with MiXCR into one record per CDR3 protein. The sample shows 150,000 to 200,000 distinct CDR3 sequences, about a tenth of them seen only once. The specimen was non-naive T cells sorted from PBMCs, collected on the day of vaccination. Receptor source: a man in his fifties or sixties who received an inactivated influenza vaccine.

This clonotype was picked up a small number of times. This rearrangement joins TRBV3-1 to TRBJ1-1, with 7 nucleotides matching TRBD1. The germline gives CDR1 LGHDT, CDR2 YNNKEL (reference sequence). Losses at the gene ends were 2 bases for V and 7 bases for J; bases not matched to a gene: 13. This CDR3 is built from 16 residues. The CDR3 region is CASSQSFRESGGEAFF. Here the CDR3 DNA reads TGTGCCAGCAGCCAAAGCTTTAGGGAATCAGGGGGTGAAGCTTTCTTT.

The chain has TRBV2 and TRBJ1-1, with unresolved D. Germline CDR1 and CDR2: SNHLY and FYNNEI. This CDR3 comprises 14 residues. V was cut by 5 bases and J by 1 base, with 11 bases left in between. The CDR3 is CASSSEGKNTEAFF. In nucleotides, the CDR3 is TGTGCCAGCAGTAGCGAAGGGAAGAACACTGAAGCTTTCTTT.

The chain links TRBV5-1 to TRBJ2-3; 7 bases line up with TRBD1. The V segment lost 6 bases and the J segment 3 bases; nucleotides outside the gene matches: 7. Germline CDR1 and CDR2: SGHRS and YFSETQ. The CDR3 is 14 amino acids. This CDR3 is CASNRGPMTDTQYF. DNA for the CDR3: TGCGCCAGCAACAGGGGCCCTATGACAGATACGCAGTATTTT.

This clonotype was counted a few times. The gene calls are TRBV3-1 and TRBJ2-1, with D maybe TRBD2 (7 bases). V gave up 1 base and J gave up 6 bases, with 13 bases separating them. The germline CDR1 and CDR2 sequences are LGHDT and YNNKEL (reference sequence). This CDR3 has 15 amino acids. The DNA of the CDR3 is TGTGCCAGCAGCCAAGGGCGGAGGGGGGGCAATGAGCAGTTCTTC. This sequence encodes CASSQGRRGGNEQFF.

This clonotype showed up just a few times. The J gene is TRBJ2-1, the V gene TRBV2, with 9 positions matching TRBD1. The CDR3 extends over 16 amino acids. The junction had 14 bases not matched to a gene; V was cut back by 6 bases and J by 8 bases. Germline loops: CDR1 SNHLY, CDR2 FYNNEI. The CDR3 DNA is TGTGCCAGCAGACAAGACAGGGGGAGGTCGGTCGATGAGCAGTTCTTC. As protein: CASRQDRGRSVDEQFF.

The V gene is TRBV4-1, the J gene TRBJ1-4; the D gene is possibly TRBD1 (6 bases). The CDR3 is 15 residues long. Trimming pared 4 bases from V and 1 base from J, leaving 10 bases between. From germline, CDR1 is MGHRA and CDR2 YSYEKL. The CDR3 DNA is TGCGCCAGCAGCCCACCGGGACAAACTAATGAAAAACTGTTTTTT. Translation: CASSPPGQTNEKLFF.

This clonotype was observed a few times. This chain links TRBV15 with TRBJ2-1; 10 nucleotides match TRBD1. This CDR3 comprises 16 residues. Trimming took 5 bases from V and 9 from J; bases not matched to a gene: 13. The V gene's germline CDR1 is LNHNV and CDR2 YYDKDF (reference sequence). This CDR3 is CATSGLRDRGRSEQFF. The CDR3 coding sequence is TGTGCCACCAGCGGTCTCCGGGACAGGGGTAGAAGTGAGCAGTTCTTC.

This clonotype has at least ten counts. V and J are TRBV25-1 and TRBJ1-6; a possible D gene is TRBD1 (5 bases). CDR1 and CDR2 (germline): MGHDK, SYGVNS. The CDR3 runs 15 residues. V was shortened by 0 bases and J by 11 bases, with 14 bases between the two germline ends. CDR3 region: CASSEYGGWEAPLHF. The CDR3 nucleotides are TGTGCCAGCAGTGAATACGGGGGGTGGGAGGCACCCCTCCACTTT. Complete variable domain (other parts from reference TRBV25-1 and TRBJ1-6): EADIYQTPRYLVIGTGKKITLECSQTMGHDKMYWYQQDPGMELHLIHYSYGVNSTEKGDLSSESTVSRIRTEHFPLTLESARPSHTSQYLCASSEYGGWEAPLHFGNGTRLTVT.

This clonotype was recorded a few times. The DNA for the CDR3 is TGTGCCAGCAGTTTATGGATGCGAGGCCTAGCGGGTGCACACAATGAGCAGTTCTTC. Translation gives CASSLWMRGLAGAHNEQFF. The chain is built from TRBV28 and TRBJ2-1; 8 nucleotides align to TRBD2. V dropped 0 bases and J dropped 5; count of bases not matched to a gene: 15. The CDR3 sequence is 19 residues long. Germline CDR1 and CDR2: MDHEN and SYDVKM.

The chain has TRBV5-5 and TRBJ1-5, with 10 bases lining up with TRBD1. This CDR3 comprises 18 residues. Germline assignment: CDR1 SGHKS and CDR2 YYEKEE (reference sequence). J gave up 0 bases and V 3 bases, and 9 bases lay outside the gene matches. The CDR3 is CASSSREGTGASNQPQHF. CDR3 nucleotide sequence: TGTGCCAGCAGCTCGCGTGAAGGGACAGGGGCTAGCAATCAGCCCCAGCATTTT.

The sample holds many counts of this clonotype. The J gene is TRBJ2-7, the V gene TRBV27; D gene ambiguous. The CDR3 spans 11 residues. Germline CDR1 MNHEY, CDR2 SMNVEV (reference sequence). Between the trimmed V and J ends, which lost 6 bases and 9 bases, there was a span of 12 bases. CDR3 sequence: CASSTAMVQYF. DNA of the CDR3: TGTGCCAGCAGCACTGCGATGGTGCAGTACTTC.

This clonotype was detected ten times or more. The V and J genes are TRBV5-6 and TRBJ1-2; D is possibly TRBD1 (6 bases). CDR3 size: 15 residues. Trimming cost V 4 bases and J 8 bases, with 21 bases left between them. Germline-derived CDR1 and CDR2 are SGHDT and YYEEEE. CDR3 in amino acids: CASSRGEGVTGGYTF. CDR3 nucleotides: TGTGCCAGCAGCCGGGGCGAGGGGGTAACGGGGGGCTACACCTTC.

This clonotype was counted ten times or more. V and J are TRBV5-1 and TRBJ1-2; D remains unclear. The germline V gene has CDR1 SGHRS and CDR2 YFSETQ. The CDR3 has 15 amino acids. V lost 1 base and J 5 bases, leaving 15 bases between the germline ends. CDR3 in amino acids: CASSLRAGLGYGYTF. The CDR3 DNA follows: TGCGCCAGCAGCTTGAGAGCAGGTCTGGGTTATGGCTACACCTTC.

This clonotype has just a few counts. The gene calls are TRBV10-3 and TRBJ2-2; 9 bases match TRBD2. The CDR3 runs 14 residues. J was trimmed by 4 bases and V by 10 bases; bases with no gene match: 7. Germline CDR1 ENHRY, CDR2 SYGVKD. CDR3 in DNA: TGTGCCAATCAGGGCGGGAGGGGCACCGGGGAGCTGTTTTTT. This gives the protein CANQGGRGTGELFF.

This clonotype was picked up many times. This chain uses TRBV12-3 or TRBV12-4 with TRBJ2-5; 8 bases are a match to TRBD1. Trimming took 6 bases from V and 5 from J; bases not matched to a gene: 8. This CDR3 has 14 residues. The CDR3 protein is CASRPKTGVETQYF. CDR3 in DNA: TGTGCCAGCAGGCCGAAGACAGGGGTGGAGACCCAGTACTTC.

This chain links TRBV5-1 with TRBJ1-2; unclear D gene. The CDR3 is 16 amino acids. Trimming removed 0 bases from V and 2 bases from J, with 14 bases in between. Germline loops: CDR1 SGHRS, CDR2 YFSETQ. CDR3 coding DNA: TGCGCCAGCAGCTTGGAGGCAGGAACGACCAACTATGGCTACACCTTC. This codes for CASSLEAGTTNYGYTF.

The chain is built from TRBV11-3 and TRBJ2-2; 8 bases map to TRBD1. Germline values: CDR1 SGHNT, CDR2 YENEEA. The CDR3 has 15 residues. V gave up 5 bases and J gave up 1 base; unmatched junction bases: 3. The CDR3 nucleotides read TGTGCCAGCAGCGCAACAGGGGGGAACACCGGGGAGCTGTTTTTT. Its protein is CASSATGGNTGELFF.

This chain links TRBV5-1 with TRBJ1-1; 7 nucleotides line up with TRBD1. This CDR3 comprises 14 residues. Germline CDR1 and CDR2: SGHRS and YFSETQ. Trimming removed 4 bases from V and 1 base from J; junction bases left unmatched: 4. The CDR3 spells CASSQGTANTEAFF. The DNA for the CDR3 is TGCGCCAGCAGCCAGGGGACAGCGAACACTGAAGCTTTCTTT.

The chain joins TRBV3-1 to TRBJ2-1; 8 bases align to TRBD1. The CDR3 runs to 19 residues. The germline CDR1 and CDR2 sequences are LGHDT and YNNKEL (reference sequence). J lost 0 bases, V lost 8 bases, and 18 bases had no gene match. The CDR3 bases are TGTGCCAGCTGTTTAGATTGGGAGTGGGGGACAGGCTCCTACAATGAGCAGTTCTTC. This translates into CASCLDWEWGTGSYNEQFF.

The chain recombines TRBV10-3 with TRBJ2-3; 7 nucleotides match TRBD2. J was trimmed by 0 bases and V by 6 bases; bases with no gene match: 3. Germline values: CDR1 ENHRY, CDR2 SYGVKD. The CDR3 sequence is 14 residues long. This CDR3 is CAIRMTSSTDTQYF. DNA for the CDR3: TGTGCCATCAGGATGACTAGCAGCACAGATACGCAGTATTTT.

This clonotype has a count of ten or more. Germline and junction disagree at one end, which may indicate a read error. This chain joins TRBV4-2 and TRBJ2-4, with D maybe TRBD1 (5 bases). Germline V gene lookup returns CDR1 LGHNA and CDR2 YNFKEQ. CDR3 size: 14 residues. DNA of the CDR3: TGCGCCAGCAGCCAGGGTGGGGCCAAAAACATTCAGTACTTC. This translates into CASSQGGAKNIQYF.

This clonotype was seen a few times. The chain joins TRBV12-3 or TRBV12-4 to TRBJ2-7; D might be TRBD2 (6 bases). With 7 bases removed from V and 6 bases from J, the gap between germline ends came to 13 bases. The CDR3 has 12 amino acids. CDR3 protein: CASKGGLGEQYF. CDR3 coding DNA: TGTGCCAGCAAGGGAGGACTTGGCGAGCAGTACTTC.

This clonotype was seen only a few times. The chain is built from TRBV7-2 and TRBJ2-3; D is undetermined. CDR3 size: 13 residues. Germline lookup yields CDR1 SGHTA and CDR2 FQGNSA. V shed 1 base and J shed 5 bases, with 7 bases lying between them. For the CDR3, the DNA is TGTGCCAGCAGCTTAGAGGCGATAGATACGCAGTATTTT. Amino acid sequence: CASSLEAIDTQYF.

This clonotype was picked up one time. The chain recombines TRBV4-3 with TRBJ2-3, with 8 bases matching TRBD1. CDR1 is LGHNA and CDR2 is YSLEER in the germline V gene. Losses at the gene ends were 3 bases for V and 2 bases for J; bases not matched to a gene: 10. The CDR3 runs to 17 residues. The CDR3 region is CASSQGAGQVITDTQYF. In DNA, the CDR3 is TGCGCCAGCAGCCAGGGGGCGGGACAGGTGATCACAGATACGCAGTATTTT.

The V call is TRBV20-1, the J call TRBJ2-4; no clear D. The V gene lost 8 bases and the J gene lost 2 bases, with 13 bases spanning the gap. CDR1 and CDR2 (germline): DFQATT, SNEGSKA (reference sequence). The CDR3 has 13 residues. CDR3 in DNA: TGCAGTTTCACGACCGTGCCCAAAAACATTCAGTACTTC. Protein product: CSFTTVPKNIQYF.

The chain couples TRBV19 to TRBJ1-5; weak D call: TRBD1 (6 bases). Germline V gene sequence: CDR1 LNHDA, CDR2 SQIVND (reference sequence). This CDR3 has 14 amino acids. The V end was cut by 11 bases, the J end by 5 bases, with 19 bases between. This CDR3 is CAGGLVSGDQPQHF. DNA for the CDR3: TGTGCCGGAGGCCTGGTGTCAGGGGATCAGCCCCAGCATTTT.

This clonotype has more than one count but fewer than ten. The chain has TRBV6-2 or TRBV6-3 and TRBJ2-7; D gene unclear. Germline V lookup: CDR1 MNHEY, CDR2 SVGEGT. The germline V and J ends were trimmed by 6 bases and 7 bases, with 10 bases remaining between them. CDR3 length: 11 residues. The CDR3 DNA reads as TGTGCCAGCAGGGCCCTTAGGGAGCAGTACTTC. Translated, it gives CASRALREQYF.

The J gene is TRBJ2-1, the V gene TRBV4-2; no firm D call. Germline V lookup: CDR1 LGHNA, CDR2 YNFKEQ. The CDR3 sequence is 15 residues long. Trimming stripped 0 bases from V and 12 bases from J, with 18 bases between. CDR3: CASSQEEALTSLQFF. In DNA, the CDR3 is TGTGCCAGCAGCCAAGAGGAAGCTCTGACCAGCTTGCAGTTCTTC.

The V gene is TRBV6-2 or TRBV6-3, the J gene TRBJ2-1; perhaps TRBD2 as D (6 bases). Germline CDR1 reads MNHEY; CDR2 reads SVGEGT. The CDR3 covers 12 residues. The V and J ends lost 0 bases and 13 bases respectively, with 10 bases between them. The CDR3, as DNA: TGTGCCAGCAGTTACTCAGGCGGGATCCAGTTCTTC. This sequence encodes CASSYSGGIQFF.

This clonotype was seen more than once but under ten times. The chain employs TRBV11-2 and TRBJ2-1, with 9 bases that match TRBD1. Unmatched junction bases numbered 7, after V lost 7 bases and J lost 0 bases. This CDR3 contains 16 residues. Germline CDR1 reads SGHAT; CDR2 reads FQNNGV. The chain's CDR3 is CASTRTGASSYNEQFF. For the CDR3, the DNA is TGTGCCAGCACGCGGACAGGGGCGAGCTCCTACAATGAGCAGTTCTTC.

The chain carries TRBV29-1 and TRBJ2-7, with unresolved D. Looked up from germline, CDR1 is SQVTM and CDR2 is ANQGSEA. The CDR3 covers 11 residues. V dropped 4 bases and J dropped 3 bases, with 7 bases sitting between them. The DNA for the CDR3 is TGCAGCGTTGCGGCAGGCTACGAGCAGTACTTC. As protein: CSVAAGYEQYF.

This clonotype was observed at least ten times. The chain has TRBV12-3 or TRBV12-4 and TRBJ1-2; no reliable D call. Deletions cut 3 bases from V and 8 bases from J, with 10 bases between. The CDR3 is 12 residues long. The DNA of the CDR3 is TGTGCCAGCAGTTTCGGATTAAGAGGCTACACCTTC. Its translation: CASSFGLRGYTF.